This entry features one TCR beta chain sequence. The data originate from a study of T cells in tuberculosis. Assay used: immunoSEQ multiplex PCR; TCRdb lists only in-frame clones, some missing. The data show 40,000 to 45,000 clones, about 94% seen once. This sequence was found in a donor between 10 and 35 years old with latent tuberculosis or without tuberculosis infection. Some clones in this sample may be carry-over from other donors' samples. Sequenced sample: PBMCs.

The CDR3 bases are TGCGCCAGCAGCCAAGGGACAGGGGGCTTTCAGCCCCAGCATTTT. Translating gives CASSQGTGGFQPQHF. V and J are TRBV4-1 and TRBJ1-5; TRBD1 matches at 11 bases. Germline V lookup: CDR1 MGHRA, CDR2 YSYEKL. The CDR3 loop spans 15 amino acids. J was trimmed by 6 bases and V by 1 base; bases with no gene match: 2.